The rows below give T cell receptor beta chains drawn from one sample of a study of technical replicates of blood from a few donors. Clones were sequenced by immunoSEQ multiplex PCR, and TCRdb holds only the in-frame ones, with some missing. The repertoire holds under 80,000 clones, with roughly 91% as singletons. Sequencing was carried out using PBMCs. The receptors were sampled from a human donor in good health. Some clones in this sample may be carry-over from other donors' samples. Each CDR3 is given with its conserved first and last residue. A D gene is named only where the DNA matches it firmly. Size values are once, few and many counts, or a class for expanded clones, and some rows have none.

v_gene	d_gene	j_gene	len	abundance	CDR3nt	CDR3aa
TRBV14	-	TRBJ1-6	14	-	TGTGCCAGCAAAAAGCAGGGCTTGAATTCACCCCTCCACTTT	CASKKQGLNSPLHF
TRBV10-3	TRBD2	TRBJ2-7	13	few	TGTGCCATCAGTGATACTAGCGACTACGAGCAGTACTTC	CAISDTSDYEQYF
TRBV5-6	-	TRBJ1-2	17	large	TGTGCCAGCAGCTTGTCGGGTCGGGGCAGGGGAGTATCTGGCTACACCTTC	CASSLSGRGRGVSGYTF
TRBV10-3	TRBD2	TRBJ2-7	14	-	TGTGCCATCAGTGTCGGGGGGTCCAACTGGGAGCAGTACTTC	CAISVGGSNWEQYF
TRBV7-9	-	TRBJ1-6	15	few	TGTGCCAGCACTCCCCCGGGGTCTTTGGATTCACCCCTCCACTTT	CASTPPGSLDSPLHF
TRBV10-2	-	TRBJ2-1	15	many	TGCGCCAGCAGTGAGTCCGAGGTATCCTACAATGAGCAGTTCTTC	CASSESEVSYNEQFF
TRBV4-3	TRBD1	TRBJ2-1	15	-	TGCGCCAGCAGCCAAGACGGGACAGCAGTCAATGAGCAGTTCTTC	CASSQDGTAVNEQFF
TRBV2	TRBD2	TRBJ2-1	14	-	TGTGCCGCGAGAGGGGGGACTAGCGGATCTGAGCAGTTCTTC	CAARGGTSGSEQFF
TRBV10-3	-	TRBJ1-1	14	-	TGTGCCATCGGACCCCGGGGGGTGAACACTGAAGCTTTCTTT	CAIGPRGVNTEAFF
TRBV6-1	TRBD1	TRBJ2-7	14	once	TGTGCCAGCAGTGAGGGACAGGGGACCTACGAGCAGTACTTC	CASSEGQGTYEQYF
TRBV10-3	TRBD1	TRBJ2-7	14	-	TGTGCCATCAGTGATGACAGGGGTTCCTACGAGCAGTACTTC	CAISDDRGSYEQYF
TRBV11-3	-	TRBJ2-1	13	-	TGTGCCAGCAGCTCGCGGACTGACAATGAGCAGTTCTTC	CASSSRTDNEQFF
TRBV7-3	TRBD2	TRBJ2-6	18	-	TGTGCCAGCAGCCCTACTCCTGGACTAGCAACCGGGGCCAACGTCCTGACTTTC	CASSPTPGLATGANVLTF
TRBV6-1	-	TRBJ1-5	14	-	TGTGCCAGCGATGGTTGGGGGGGAAAGCAGCCCCAGCATTTT	CASDGWGGKQPQHF
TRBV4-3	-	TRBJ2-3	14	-	TGCGCCAGCAGCCGCGACGTCAGGGCGGATACGCAGTATTTT	CASSRDVRADTQYF
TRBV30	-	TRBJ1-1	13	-	TGTGCCTGGAGTGGCCAGGGAGGAACTGAAGCTTTCTTT	CAWSGQGGTEAFF
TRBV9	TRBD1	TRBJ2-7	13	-	TGTGCCAGCAGCGTAGTGGACAGGGGCGAGCAGTACTTC	CASSVVDRGEQYF
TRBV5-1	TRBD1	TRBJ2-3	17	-	TGCGCCAGCAGCCCAGGGACAGGGGGCTTCCGCACAGATACGCAGTATTTT	CASSPGTGGFRTDTQYF
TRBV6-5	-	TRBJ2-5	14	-	TGTGCCAGCAGTTACTCCAACAGGGCTGAGACCCAGTACTTC	CASSYSNRAETQYF